Listed below are T cell receptor beta chains from one sample, sequenced in a study of blood T cell repertoires in COVID-19. The data were produced by immunoSEQ multiplex PCR, yet TCRdb's version contains in-frame clones alone and is incomplete. The sample holds approximately 190,000 clones, about 81% seen once. Material: peripheral blood. The receptors come from a woman in her fifties or sixties with COVID-19, enrolled during active disease. Each CDR3 is given with its conserved first and last residue. A D gene is named only where the DNA matches it firmly. Clone size is not always given. Where it is, it says once, few, many or a class for expanded clones.

clone size,V gene,D gene,J gene,CDR3 DNA,CDR3 protein
NA,TRBV24-1,TRBD1,TRBJ2-7,TGTGCCACCAGTGAGGGAGGACAGGGGGTAAAGTACTTC,CATSEGGQGVKYF
NA,TRBV5-1,NA,TRBJ2-3,TGCGCCAGCAGCAATCAGGTCAGCACAGATACGCAGTATTTT,CASSNQVSTDTQYF
few,TRBV27,TRBD1,TRBJ2-5,TGTGCCAGCAGTAGACAGGGGGACGAGACCCAGTACTTC,CASSRQGDETQYF
once,TRBV7-2,NA,TRBJ1-1,TGTGCCAGCAGCTTAATGGTAGTCGCAGGGTTAGGGGGATACACTGAAGCTTTCTTT,CASSLMVVAGLGGYTEAFF
once,TRBV5-6,TRBD1,TRBJ2-2,TGTGCCAGCAGCTGGATGACAGGGGGAACAAGCACCGGGGAGCTGTTTTTT,CASSWMTGGTSTGELFF
NA,TRBV2,NA,TRBJ2-2,TGTGCCAGCAACTCCGCCCGACTTTACACCGGGGAGCTGTTTTTT,CASNSARLYTGELFF
NA,TRBV4-2,TRBD2,TRBJ2-1,TGTGCCAGCAGCCAGTTTAGAGGGACTAGCGGTCTCAATGAGCAGTTCTTC,CASSQFRGTSGLNEQFF
NA,TRBV5-1,NA,TRBJ1-1,TGCGCCAGCAGCTTGTGGCGGGGAAGGAACACTGAAGCTTTCTTT,CASSLWRGRNTEAFF
NA,TRBV7-2,NA,TRBJ1-5,TGTGCCAGCAGCTTTGGAGACAATCAGCCCCAGCATTTT,CASSFGDNQPQHF
NA,TRBV10-3,NA,TRBJ1-2,TGTGCCATCAGTGGGGGGGTCGACTATGGCTACACCTTC,CAISGGVDYGYTF
NA,TRBV10-2,NA,TRBJ2-6,TGCGCCAGCAGTGAGGCAGGGCGCTCTGGGGCCAACGTCCTGACTTTC,CASSEAGRSGANVLTF
NA,TRBV30,TRBD2,TRBJ2-7,TGTGCCTGGACACGGAGAACCGGGACTACCTACGAGCAGTACTTC,CAWTRRTGTTYEQYF
NA,TRBV7-7,TRBD2,TRBJ2-1,TGTGCTAGCAGCTTAGCCTCTGGGTCTAGCGGTCCCGTAAGCTCCTACAATGAGCAGTTCTTC,CASSLASGSSGPVSSYNEQFF
few,TRBV4-3,TRBD2,TRBJ2-7,TGCGCCAGCAGCCAAGGACTTACAAGCGGGAGGGCCAGAGAGCAGTACTTC,CASSQGLTSGRAREQYF
NA,TRBV4-1,TRBD1,TRBJ2-3,TGCGCCAGCAGCCAAGCCCGGGACAGGGTCACAGATACGCAGTATTTT,CASSQARDRVTDTQYF
few,TRBV4-2,NA,TRBJ2-1,TGTGCCAGCAGCCAAGCTCCCCTGGAGAGCGATGAGCAGTTCTTC,CASSQAPLESDEQFF
once,TRBV29-1,NA,TRBJ1-1,TGCAGCGTTGAGAGGGCGATGGGGGGGACTGAAGCTTTCTTT,CSVERAMGGTEAFF
NA,TRBV7-3,NA,TRBJ1-2,TGTGCCAGCAGCTCCGGGTTGAGCGGTGGCTACACCTTC,CASSSGLSGGYTF
once,TRBV7-3,NA,TRBJ1-1,TGTGCCAGCAGCCCTACGGGGGGGGGCACTGAAGCTTTCTTT,CASSPTGGGTEAFF
once,TRBV18,NA,TRBJ1-5,TGTGCCAGCTCACCCGGGGATCAGCCCCAGCATTTT,CASSPGDQPQHF
few,TRBV7-7,NA,TRBJ1-4,TGTGCTAGCAGCCTGAGGGCAGGCGAAAAACTGTTTTTT,CASSLRAGEKLFF
NA,TRBV6-1,TRBD2,TRBJ2-2,TGTGCCAGCAGTAAAGCGGGGGCTACTACCGGGGAGCTGTTTTTT,CASSKAGATTGELFF
NA,TRBV20-1,TRBD2,TRBJ2-1,TGCAGTGCTAGGACTAGCGGGAGGCAGTTCTTC,CSARTSGRQFF
NA,TRBV7-9,NA,TRBJ1-4,TGTGCCAGCAGTCACGCGCTTGCAACTAATGAAAAACTGTTTTTT,CASSHALATNEKLFF
NA,TRBV7-6,NA,TRBJ2-5,TGTGCCAGCAGCTTAGTGCTAGGGAGATCCGAGACCCAGTACTTC,CASSLVLGRSETQYF
NA,TRBV29-1,NA,TRBJ2-3,TGCAGCGTTGAAGAGACAGGCACAGATACGCAGTATTTT,CSVEETGTDTQYF